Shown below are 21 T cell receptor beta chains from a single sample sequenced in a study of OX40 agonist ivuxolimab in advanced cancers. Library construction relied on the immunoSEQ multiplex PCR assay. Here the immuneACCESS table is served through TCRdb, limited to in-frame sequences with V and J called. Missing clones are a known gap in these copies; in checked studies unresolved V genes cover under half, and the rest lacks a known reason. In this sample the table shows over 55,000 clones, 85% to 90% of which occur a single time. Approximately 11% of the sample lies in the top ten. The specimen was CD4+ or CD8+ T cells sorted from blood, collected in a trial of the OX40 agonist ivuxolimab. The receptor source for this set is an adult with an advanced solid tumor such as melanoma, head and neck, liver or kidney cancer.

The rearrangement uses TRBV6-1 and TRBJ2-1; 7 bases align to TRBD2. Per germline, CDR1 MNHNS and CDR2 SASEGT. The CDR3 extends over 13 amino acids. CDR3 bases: TGTGCTACCGGGACTAACACCTACAATGAGCAGTTCTTC. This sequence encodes CATGTNTYNEQFF.

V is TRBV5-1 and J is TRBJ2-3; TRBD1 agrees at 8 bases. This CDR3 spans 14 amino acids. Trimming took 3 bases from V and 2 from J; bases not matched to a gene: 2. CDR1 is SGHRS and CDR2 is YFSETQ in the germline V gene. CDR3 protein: CASSSGQATDTQYF. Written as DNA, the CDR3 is TGCGCCAGCAGCTCGGGACAGGCCACAGATACGCAGTATTTT.

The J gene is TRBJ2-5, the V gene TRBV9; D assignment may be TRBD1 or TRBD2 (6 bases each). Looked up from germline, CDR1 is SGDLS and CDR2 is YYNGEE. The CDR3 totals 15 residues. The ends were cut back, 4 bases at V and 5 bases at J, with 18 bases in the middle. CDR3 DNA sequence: TGTGCCAGCAGCCCAGACAGAGGGGGGATGGAGACCCAGTACTTC. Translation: CASSPDRGGMETQYF.

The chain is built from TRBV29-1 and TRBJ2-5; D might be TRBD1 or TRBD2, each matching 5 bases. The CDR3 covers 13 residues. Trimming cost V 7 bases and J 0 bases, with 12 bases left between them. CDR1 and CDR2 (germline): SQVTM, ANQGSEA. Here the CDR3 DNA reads TGCAGCGCTGGTGGGACGTACCAAGAGACCCAGTACTTC. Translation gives CSAGGTYQETQYF.

CDR3 protein: CASSLGTISSSDTQYF. The CDR3, as DNA: TGCGCCAGCAGCTTGGGGACTATAAGTAGCTCAGATACGCAGTATTTT. The J gene is TRBJ2-3, the V gene TRBV5-1; TRBD2 might be the D (6 bases). Per germline, CDR1 SGHRS and CDR2 YFSETQ. The CDR3 consists of 16 residues. V lost 0 bases, J lost 4 bases, and 15 bases lay in between. Full variable domain (rest looked up from reference TRBV5-1 and TRBJ2-3): KAGVTQTPRYLIKTRGQQVTLSCSPISGHRSVSWYQQTPGQGLQFLFEYFSETQRNKGNFPGRFSGRQFSNSRSEMNVSTLELGDSALYLCASSLGTISSSDTQYFGPGTRLTVL.

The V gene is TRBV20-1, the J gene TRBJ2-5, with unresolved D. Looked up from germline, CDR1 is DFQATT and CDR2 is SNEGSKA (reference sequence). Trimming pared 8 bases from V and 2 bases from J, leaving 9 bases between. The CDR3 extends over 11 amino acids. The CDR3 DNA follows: TGCAGTCCCGGTCCTCAAGAGACCCAGTACTTC. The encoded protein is CSPGPQETQYF.

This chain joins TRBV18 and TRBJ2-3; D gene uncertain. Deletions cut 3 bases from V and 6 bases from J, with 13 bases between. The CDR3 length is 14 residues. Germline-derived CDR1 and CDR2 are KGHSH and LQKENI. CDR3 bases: TGTGCCAGCTCACCTCGTGCTAATGAGGATACGCAGTATTTT. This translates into CASSPRANEDTQYF.

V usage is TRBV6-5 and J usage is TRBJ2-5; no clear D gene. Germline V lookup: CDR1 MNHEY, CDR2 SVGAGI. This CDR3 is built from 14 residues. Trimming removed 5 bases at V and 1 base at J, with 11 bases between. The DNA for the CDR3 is TGTGCCAGCAGTACGGCAGGCTTCCAAGAGACCCAGTACTTC. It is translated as CASSTAGFQETQYF.

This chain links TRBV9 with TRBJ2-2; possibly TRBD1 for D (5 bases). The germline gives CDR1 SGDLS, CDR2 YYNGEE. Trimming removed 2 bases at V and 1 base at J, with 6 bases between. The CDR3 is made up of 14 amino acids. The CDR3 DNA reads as TGTGCCAGCAGCGTTCAGGGGAACACCGGGGAGCTGTTTTTT. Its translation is CASSVQGNTGELFF.

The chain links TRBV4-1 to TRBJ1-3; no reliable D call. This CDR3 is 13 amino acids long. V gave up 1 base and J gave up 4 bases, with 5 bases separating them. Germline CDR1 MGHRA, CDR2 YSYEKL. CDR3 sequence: CASSQGNGNTIYF. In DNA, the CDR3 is TGCGCCAGCAGCCAAGGGAACGGAAACACCATATATTTT.

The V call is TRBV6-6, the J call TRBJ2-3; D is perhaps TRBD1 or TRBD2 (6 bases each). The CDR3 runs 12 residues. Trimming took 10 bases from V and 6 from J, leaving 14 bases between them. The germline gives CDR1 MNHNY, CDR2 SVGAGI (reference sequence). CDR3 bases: TGTGCCACCGGCCGGGGGCAGGATACGCAGTATTTT. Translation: CATGRGQDTQYF.

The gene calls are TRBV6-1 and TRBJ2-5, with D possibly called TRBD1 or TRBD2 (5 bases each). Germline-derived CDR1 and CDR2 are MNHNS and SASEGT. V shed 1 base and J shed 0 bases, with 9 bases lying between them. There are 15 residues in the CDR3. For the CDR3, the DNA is TGTGCCAGCAGTGAAGAAGAGGGGTACCAAGAGACCCAGTACTTC. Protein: CASSEEEGYQETQYF.

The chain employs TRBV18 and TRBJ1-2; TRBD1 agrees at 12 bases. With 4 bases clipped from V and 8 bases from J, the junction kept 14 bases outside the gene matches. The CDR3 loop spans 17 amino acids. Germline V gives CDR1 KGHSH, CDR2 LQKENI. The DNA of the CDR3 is TGTGCCAGCTCACATGGGGACAGGGGGCTAAGGTTCTACGGCTACACCTTC. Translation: CASSHGDRGLRFYGYTF.

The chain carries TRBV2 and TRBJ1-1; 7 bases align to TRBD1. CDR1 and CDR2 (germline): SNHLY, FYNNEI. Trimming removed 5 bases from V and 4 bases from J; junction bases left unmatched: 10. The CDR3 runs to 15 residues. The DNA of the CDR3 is TGTGCCAGCAGTAGGTCAACAGGGGTGGGCACTGAAGCTTTCTTT. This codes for CASSRSTGVGTEAFF.

The CDR3 loop is CASNTGAVTYEQYF. The CDR3 DNA reads TGTGCCAGCAATACAGGGGCGGTTACCTACGAGCAGTACTTC. The rearrangement joins TRBV6-1 to TRBJ2-7; 7 positions agree with TRBD1. Trimming took 7 bases from V and 2 from J; bases not matched to a gene: 8. The germline gives CDR1 MNHNS, CDR2 SASEGT. The CDR3 is 14 amino acids.

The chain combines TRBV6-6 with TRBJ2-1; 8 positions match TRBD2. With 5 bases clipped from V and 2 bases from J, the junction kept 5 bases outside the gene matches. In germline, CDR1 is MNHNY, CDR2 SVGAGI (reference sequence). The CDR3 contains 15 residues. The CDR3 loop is CASSISGNPYNEQFF. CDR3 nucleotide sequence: TGTGCCAGCAGTATTAGCGGGAACCCCTACAATGAGCAGTTCTTC.

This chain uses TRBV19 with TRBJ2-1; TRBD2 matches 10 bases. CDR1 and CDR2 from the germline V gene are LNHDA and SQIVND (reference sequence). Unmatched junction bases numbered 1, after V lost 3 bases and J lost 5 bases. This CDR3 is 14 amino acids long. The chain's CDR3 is CASSMLAGDNEQFF. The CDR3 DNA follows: TGTGCCAGTAGTATGCTAGCGGGGGACAATGAGCAGTTCTTC. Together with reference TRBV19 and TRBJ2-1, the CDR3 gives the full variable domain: DGGITQSPKYLFRKEGQNVTLSCEQNLNHDAMYWYRQDPGQGLRLIYYSQIVNDFQKGDIAEGYSVSREKKESFPLTVTSAQKNPTAFYLCASSMLAGDNEQFFGPGTRLTVL.

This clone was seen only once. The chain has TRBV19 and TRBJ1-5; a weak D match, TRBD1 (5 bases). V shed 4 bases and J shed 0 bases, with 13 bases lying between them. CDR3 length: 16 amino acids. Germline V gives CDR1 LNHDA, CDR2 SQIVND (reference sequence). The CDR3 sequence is CASSTLQVLSNQPQHF. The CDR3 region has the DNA TGTGCCAGTAGTACCCTACAGGTTCTTAGCAATCAGCCCCAGCATTTT.

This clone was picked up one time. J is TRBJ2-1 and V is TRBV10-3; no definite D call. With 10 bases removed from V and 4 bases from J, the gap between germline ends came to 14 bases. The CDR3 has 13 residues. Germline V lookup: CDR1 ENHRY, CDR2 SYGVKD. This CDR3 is CATRLPSYNEQFF. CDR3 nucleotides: TGTGCCACCCGACTCCCCAGTTACAATGAGCAGTTCTTC.

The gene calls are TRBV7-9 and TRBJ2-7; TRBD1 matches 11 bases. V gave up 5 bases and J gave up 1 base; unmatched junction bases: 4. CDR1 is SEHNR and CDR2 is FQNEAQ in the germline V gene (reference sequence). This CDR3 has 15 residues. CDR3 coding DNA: TGTGCCAGCAGCCCGGGACAGGGGGTATCCTACGAGCAGTACTTC. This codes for CASSPGQGVSYEQYF.

For the CDR3, the DNA is TGCGCCAGCTCTACAACCGGGACAGGGGACACAGATACGCAGTATTTT. It is translated as CASSTTGTGDTDTQYF. This chain joins TRBV10-1 and TRBJ2-3; 10 positions match TRBD1. The CDR3 covers 16 residues. Looked up from germline, CDR1 is WNHNN and CDR2 is SYGVQD (reference sequence). V lost 8 bases to trimming and J lost 2 bases; unmatched junction nucleotides: 10.